A single TCR beta chain is shown here with its context. Its target is unknown. Total RNA extracted from each sample amounted to at least 6 micrograms. The sample belongs to a study of blood T cells in healthy people across ages. Study information: Template-switching capture recovered about one barcoded beta molecule per two T cells. Broader study findings: The recorded TCR beta diversity per million T cells decreased in a roughly linear manner with age.

Trimming at V came to 7 bases and at J to 8 bases, leaving 7 bases not matched to a gene. Per germline, CDR1 DFQATT and CDR2 SNEGSKA (reference sequence). The CDR3 extends over 12 amino acids. Together with a sample-barcoded 5' primer, a J-beta primer mix was included in a second PCR lasting about 6 to 11 cycles. TCRdb re-called the 5' RACE reads with MiXCR, one entry per CDR3 protein. The sample has some 800,000 distinct CDR3 sequences; about 42% are singletons. This receptor was identified in a man in his sixties in good health. The sequenced material came from blood. The rearrangement links TRBV20-1 to TRBJ2-2; 7 positions agree with TRBD2. Here the CDR3 DNA reads TGCAGTGTACCTGGACTAGGGGGGGAGCTGTTTTTT. Protein: CSVPGLGGELFF.